The entry that follows covers one T cell receptor beta chain sequence. One entry per CDR3 protein results from TCRdb running MiXCR on the RT-PCR reads. This table has approximately 720,000 distinct CDR3 sequences, 14% appearing once. V was pared by 1 base and J by 5 bases, with 5 bases of the junction left unmatched. Germline loops: CDR1 LGHDT, CDR2 YNNKEL (reference sequence). This CDR3 contains 14 residues. This clonotype originated in a female donor in good health, serving as a healthy control. Source material: memory CD4+ T cells from blood. J is TRBJ2-7 and V is TRBV3-1; 7 bases agree with TRBD2. The CDR3 nucleotides are TGTGCCAGCAGCCAAGTGCGGGAGTGGAACGAGCAGTACTTC. Translated, it gives CASSQVREWNEQYF.